Sequencing of this T cell receptor (beta chain) was carried out in a study of Ad26.COV2.S vaccination and SARS-CoV-2 variants (dated by TCRdb to the early 2020s). As for the study more broadly: Donors in the vaccine arm were drawn from COV1001, a multicentre, randomized, double-blind, placebo-controlled phase I-IIa trial testing Ad26.COV2.S in healthy adults. Trial participants were randomized into five groups of five: low-dose or high-dose Ad26.COV2.S given once or twice, or placebo on both occasions. The TCR-sequenced set comprised around 30 samples: around 20 Ad26.COV2.S vaccine recipients, 5 placebo recipients and 8 SARS-CoV-2 convalescent individuals. Throughout the experiments and outcome assessment, investigators stayed blinded to trial group allocation. The specificity and breadth of SARS-CoV-2-reactive T cell receptors after Ad26.COV2.S vaccination were assessed by TCRbeta repertoire sequencing. Ad26.COV2.S was administered intramuscularly at 5 x 10^10 or 1 x 10^11 viral particles, either as a single shot or as two shots given 56 days apart.

Including the terminal cysteine and phenylalanine, the CDR3 comprises 13 residues. Only the CDR3 region is kept as DNA, spanning 39 bases read in frame from base 1. For CDR1 and CDR2, the germline V gene lists SGHRS and YFSETQ. V was cut back by 1 base and J by 1 base, leaving a gap of 5 bases between them. The immunoSEQ Assay was used to sequence TCRbeta CDR3 regions. After extraction, genomic DNA underwent amplification by bias-controlled multiplex PCR, followed by high-throughput sequencing. The authors' analysis ran thus. To quantify the absolute abundance of each unique TCRbeta CDR3 region, sequences were collapsed and filtered. T cell fraction was estimated by normalizing TCRbeta template counts to usable DNA, with usable DNA measured through amplification of reference genes found in all nucleated cells. Repertoire TCRs were annotated as SARS-CoV-2-specific by exact matching of V gene, CDR3 amino acid sequence and J gene to a known reactive TCR set. The reference SARS-CoV-2 TCR set was obtained from MIRA and was filtered for enrichment in COVID-19-positive ImmuneCODE repertoires, whereby public or cross-reactive TCRs were removed. Based on the MIRA antigens, annotated TCRs were further analysed at the level of specific ORF or position within ORF. Breadth was defined as the number of annotated unique rearrangements divided by the total number of unique productive rearrangements, and depth was defined as the summed frequency of the annotated unique rearrangements. Group comparisons of TCR breadth used two-sided Wilcoxon rank-sum tests. TCRdb carries this immuneACCESS record with in-frame sequences only. Its versions omit some clonotypes, under half of them owing to an unresolved V gene in the studies checked, with the rest unexplained. V and J calls and clone size follow that table, whereas D and trimming were derived from the DNA. The sample contains roughly 240,000 clones, 88% of them found a single time. The ten largest clones capture roughly 10% of the sample.

On this clone itself: No antigen is known for it. Base qualities are not provided; no much larger clone lies one nucleotide away.

This sample's treatment or condition label indicates: over 15 received Ad26.COV2.S at low or high dose, single or two shots; a few received placebo; per-sample allocation not given. For vaccine and placebo recipients, repertoires were sequenced using samples collected on day 63 after the first injection. Between 29 July and 7 August 2020, Cohort 1b enrolled some 25 adults aged 18-55 years at one site in Boston, USA. Ad26.COV2.S was a replication-incompetent adenovirus type 26 vector that expressed a prefusion-stabilized SARS-CoV-2 spike protein derived from the original Wuhan strain. Study-wide conclusions, independent of this receptor: It was noted by the authors that total T cell responses may have been underestimated by the TCR breadth and depth analyses. After vaccination, spike-specific CD8+ and CD4+ T cell responses were reported to show substantial breadth. The study was not powered for comparison of responses between vaccine doses or regimens. Non-spike TCR breadth was comparable between vaccine and placebo recipients, consistent with the vaccine containing only spike. Spike-specific TCR breadth was higher in Ad26.COV2.S recipients than in placebo recipients (P = 0.0014).

The chain joins TRBV5-1 to TRBJ1-1; the D segment cannot be called with confidence. Material: peripheral blood, obtained in a trial of Ad26.COV2.S vaccine versus placebo. The sequence came from a person aged 18-65 years who received the Ad26.COV2.S COVID-19 vaccine or a placebo. The CDR3 reads as follows: CASSLMSNTEAFF. The bases are TGCGCCAGCAGCTTGATGTCGAACACTGAAGCTTTCTTT.